Here is one TCR beta chain with its context. Its antigen is as yet unknown. This sample stems from a study of T cells in localized non-small cell lung cancer. Sequenced by immunoSEQ multiplex PCR; TCRdb stores in-frame clones only, minus some. Seen here are 40,000 to 55,000 clones, around three quarters observed once, and the top ten hold around 4.5%. The CDR3 consists of 17 residues. The germline gives CDR1 SGHRS, CDR2 YFSETQ. V lost 4 bases to trimming and J lost 2 bases, with 22 bases between them. Overall study results and limits: The appearance of a median approximately 57 of the top 100 tumor clones was seen in adjacent lung. Tumor samples were not multi-region, leaving intratumor heterogeneity unexcluded.

The sequence was obtained from a woman aged 40 to 75 with stage II lung adenocarcinoma. Here the sequenced sample was PBMCs, taken before any cancer treatment. The chain links TRBV5-1 to TRBJ2-7; tentatively, D is TRBD1 or TRBD2 (5 bases each). The CDR3 DNA reads TGCGCCAGCAGCCGAACCAGCACGTGGGACGTACCCTACGAGCAGTACTTC. Protein sequence: CASSRTSTWDVPYEQYF.